This TCR beta chain was found in a study of blood T cells in healthy people across ages. Using a J-beta primer mix together with a sample-barcoded 5' primer, a second PCR was run for about 7 to 12 cycles. Each CDR3 protein gets one entry after TCRdb re-called the 5' RACE reads with MiXCR. The sample records some 920,000 distinct CDR3 sequences, roughly 50% being singletons. J gave up 4 bases and V 2 bases, and 4 bases lay outside the gene matches. CDR3 size: 15 residues. Germline CDR1 reads SGHRS; CDR2 reads YFSETQ. This clonotype was obtained from a woman aged 60-75 years in good health. The chain recombines TRBV5-1 with TRBJ2-3; 10 positions agree with TRBD2. Material: blood. CDR3 sequence (DNA): TGCGCCAGCAGCTTCTCTAGCGGGAGCCCAGATACGCAGTATTTT. Translating it yields CASSFSSGSPDTQYF.